This T cell receptor (beta chain) is drawn from a study of blood T cell repertoires in COVID-19. From germline, CDR1 is SNHLY and CDR2 FYNNEI. This CDR3 comprises 15 residues. Trimming stripped 2 bases from V and 5 bases from J, with 13 bases between. The protocol was immunoSEQ multiplex PCR, while the TCRdb copy is restricted to in-frame clones and leaves out a portion. The table has approximately 50,000 clones, 80% to 95% seen once; the top ten hold about 6%. The sample comprised peripheral blood. The rearrangement uses TRBV2 and TRBJ2-1; perhaps TRBD1 as D (6 bases). The sequence was obtained from a man aged 50-59 years with active COVID-19. The CDR3 sequence is CASSEYLGANNEQFF. The CDR3 DNA reads as TGTGCCAGCAGTGAATATTTGGGGGCCAACAATGAGCAGTTCTTC. The full variable domain, rest sourced from reference TRBV2 and TRBJ2-1, is EPEVTQTPSHQVTQMGQEVILRCVPISNHLYFYWYRQILGQKVEFLVSFYNNEISEKSEIFDDQFSVERPDGSNFTLKIRSTKLEDSAMYFCASSEYLGANNEQFFGPGTRLTVL.